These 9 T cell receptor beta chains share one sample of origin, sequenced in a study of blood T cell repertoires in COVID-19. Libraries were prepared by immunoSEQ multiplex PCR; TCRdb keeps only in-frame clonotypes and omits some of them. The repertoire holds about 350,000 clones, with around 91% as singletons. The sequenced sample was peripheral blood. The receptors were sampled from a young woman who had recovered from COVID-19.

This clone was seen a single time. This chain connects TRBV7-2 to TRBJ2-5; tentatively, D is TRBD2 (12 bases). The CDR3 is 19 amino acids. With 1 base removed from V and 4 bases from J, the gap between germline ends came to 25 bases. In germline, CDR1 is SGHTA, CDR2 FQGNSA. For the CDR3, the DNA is TGTGCCAGCAGCTTAGTCTTCGGACTAGCGGGGACAGGGGGAGAGACCCAGTACTTC. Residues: CASSLVFGLAGTGGETQYF.

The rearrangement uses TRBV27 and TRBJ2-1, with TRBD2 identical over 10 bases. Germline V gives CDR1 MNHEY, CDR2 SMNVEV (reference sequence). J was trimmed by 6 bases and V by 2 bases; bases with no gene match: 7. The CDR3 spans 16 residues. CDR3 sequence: CASSLNGAGGRNEQFF. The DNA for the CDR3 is TGTGCCAGCAGTTTAAATGGAGCGGGGGGGCGCAATGAGCAGTTCTTC.

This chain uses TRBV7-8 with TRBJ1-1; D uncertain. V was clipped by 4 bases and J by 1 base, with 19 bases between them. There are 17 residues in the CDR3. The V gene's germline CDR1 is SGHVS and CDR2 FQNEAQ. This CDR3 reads CASSSRIHGFGNTEAFF. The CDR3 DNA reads TGTGCCAGCAGCTCGAGGATACACGGGTTTGGGAACACTGAAGCTTTCTTT.

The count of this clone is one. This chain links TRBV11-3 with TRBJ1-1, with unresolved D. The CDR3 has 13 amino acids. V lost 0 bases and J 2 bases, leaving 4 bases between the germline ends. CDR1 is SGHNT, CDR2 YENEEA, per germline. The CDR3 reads CASSLDINTEAFF. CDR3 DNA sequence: TGTGCCAGCAGCTTAGACATTAACACTGAAGCTTTCTTT.

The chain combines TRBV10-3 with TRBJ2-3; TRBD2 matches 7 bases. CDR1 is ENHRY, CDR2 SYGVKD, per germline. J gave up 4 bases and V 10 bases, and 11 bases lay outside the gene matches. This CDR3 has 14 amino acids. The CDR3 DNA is TGTGCCACACGCCCCGGGAGGAGGGCAGATACGCAGTATTTT. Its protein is CATRPGRRADTQYF.

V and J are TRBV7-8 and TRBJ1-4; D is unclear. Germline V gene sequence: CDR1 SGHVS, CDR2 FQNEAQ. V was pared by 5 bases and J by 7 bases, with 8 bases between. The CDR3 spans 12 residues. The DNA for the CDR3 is TGTGCCAGCAGCCGGAACAGTGAAAAACTGTTTTTT. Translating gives CASSRNSEKLFF.

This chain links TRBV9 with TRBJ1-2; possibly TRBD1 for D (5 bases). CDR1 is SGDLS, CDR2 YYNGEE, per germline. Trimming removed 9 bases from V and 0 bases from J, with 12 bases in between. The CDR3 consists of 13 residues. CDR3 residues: CATPAGPNYGYTF. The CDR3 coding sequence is TGTGCCACCCCGGCAGGGCCTAACTATGGCTACACCTTC.

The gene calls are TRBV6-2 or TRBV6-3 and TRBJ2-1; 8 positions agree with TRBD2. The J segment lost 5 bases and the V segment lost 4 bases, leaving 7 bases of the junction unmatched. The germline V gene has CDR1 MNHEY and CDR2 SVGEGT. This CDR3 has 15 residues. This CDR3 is CASSLLAVSNNEQFF. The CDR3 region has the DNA TGTGCCAGCAGTTTACTAGCGGTATCTAACAATGAGCAGTTCTTC.

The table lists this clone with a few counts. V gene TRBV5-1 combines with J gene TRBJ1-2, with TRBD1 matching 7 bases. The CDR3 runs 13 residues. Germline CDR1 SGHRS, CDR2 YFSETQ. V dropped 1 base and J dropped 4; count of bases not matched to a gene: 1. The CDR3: CASSLRDSYGYTF. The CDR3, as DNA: TGCGCCAGCAGCTTGCGGGACAGCTATGGCTACACCTTC.